This T cell receptor (beta chain) was observed in a study of T cell changes during pregnancy in multiple sclerosis. V lost 0 bases and J 3 bases, leaving 11 bases between the germline ends. Germline V lookup: CDR1 SGHRS, CDR2 YFSETQ. The CDR3 contains 15 residues. TCRdb's table, derived via immunoSEQ multiplex PCR, lists solely in-frame clones and lacks some. The table includes tens of thousands of clones, 80% to 95% detected once. The source was CD4+ T cells from peripheral blood mononuclear cells, collected in the third trimester of pregnancy. This chain links TRBV5-1 with TRBJ2-3; TRBD2 is a possible D gene (7 bases). This receptor was identified in a female donor with multiple sclerosis, enrolled in a pregnancy study. CDR3 bases: TGCGCCAGCAGCTTGGAGGGAGGGGGGACAGATACGCAGTATTTT. It encodes CASSLEGGGTDTQYF.